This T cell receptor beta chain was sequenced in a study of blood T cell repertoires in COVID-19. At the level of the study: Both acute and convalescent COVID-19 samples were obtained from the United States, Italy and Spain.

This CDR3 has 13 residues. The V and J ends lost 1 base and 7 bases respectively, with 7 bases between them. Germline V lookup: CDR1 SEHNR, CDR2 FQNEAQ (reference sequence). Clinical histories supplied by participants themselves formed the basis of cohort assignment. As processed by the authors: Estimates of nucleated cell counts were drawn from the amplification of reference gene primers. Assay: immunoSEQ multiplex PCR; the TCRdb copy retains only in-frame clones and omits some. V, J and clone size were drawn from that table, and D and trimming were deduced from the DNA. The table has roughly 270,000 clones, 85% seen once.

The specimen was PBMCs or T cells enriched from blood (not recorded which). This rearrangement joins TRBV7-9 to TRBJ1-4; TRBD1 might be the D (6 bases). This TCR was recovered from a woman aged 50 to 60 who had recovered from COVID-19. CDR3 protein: CASSLVRGEKLFF. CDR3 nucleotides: TGTGCCAGCAGCTTAGTCAGGGGTGAAAAACTGTTTTTT.